This passage covers 8 T cell receptor beta chains from one sample sequenced in a study of blood T cell repertoires in COVID-19. The assay was immunoSEQ multiplex PCR, and TCRdb's table has in-frame clones only and misses some. This sample has about 67,000 clones, with approximately 75% found just once. Sequencing was carried out using peripheral blood. All receptors derive from a woman aged 60-75 years with acute or convalescent COVID-19.

The rearrangement links TRBV5-1 to TRBJ2-1, with D possibly TRBD2 on 5 matching bases. The CDR3 length is 14 residues. Germline V CDR1 and CDR2: SGHRS, YFSETQ. V lost 4 bases to trimming and J lost 4 bases, with 12 bases between them. The CDR3 protein is CASSLERPYNEQFF. CDR3 DNA: TGCGCCAGCAGCCTCGAGCGGCCTTACAATGAGCAGTTCTTC.

CDR3 residues: CASSEGGDRAAFF. The CDR3 DNA sequence: TGTGCCAGCAGTGAGGGTGGTGACAGGGCGGCTTTCTTT. This chain uses TRBV6-4 with TRBJ1-1, with 7 bases matching TRBD1. Trimming took 3 bases from V and 11 from J; bases not matched to a gene: 9. The CDR3 contains 13 residues. Per the germline V gene, CDR1 is MRHNA and CDR2 is SNTAGT.

The chain uses TRBV5-4 and TRBJ1-2; D not resolved. The CDR3 is 15 amino acids. Germline CDR1 SGHNT, CDR2 YYREEE (reference sequence). V was pared by 2 bases and J by 5 bases, with 16 bases between. CDR3 coding DNA: TGTGCCAGCAGCTTCCCGGGATCCCAAACTTATGGCTACACCTTC. This codes for CASSFPGSQTYGYTF. Drawing the rest from reference TRBV5-4 and TRBJ1-2, the complete variable domain is ETGVTQSPTHLIKTRGQQVTLRCSSQSGHNTVSWYQQALGQGPQFIFQYYREEENGRGNFPPRFSGLQFPNYSSELNVNALELDDSALYLCASSFPGSQTYGYTFGSGTRLTVV.

The chain is built from TRBV5-5 and TRBJ1-1; tentative D call: TRBD1 (6 bases). Trimming shortened V by 2 bases and J by 0 bases, and 11 bases separated the two germline ends. CDR1 is SGHKS, CDR2 YYEKEE, per germline (reference sequence). CDR3 length equals 15 residues. The DNA for the CDR3 is TGTGCCAGCAGCTTATACAGGGTCATGAACACTGAAGCTTTCTTT. Protein sequence: CASSLYRVMNTEAFF.

The chain has TRBV6-5 and TRBJ1-2; weak D call: TRBD1 (6 bases). From germline, CDR1 is MNHEY and CDR2 SVGAGI. The CDR3 is made up of 14 amino acids. Trimming left V 10 bases short and J 6 bases short, with 21 bases between. The CDR3 here is CATQYTGRSNGYTF. The CDR3 nucleotides read TGTGCCACCCAGTATACAGGGCGAAGTAATGGCTACACCTTC.

The rearrangement uses TRBV7-8 and TRBJ1-6; 8 bases agree with TRBD1. CDR1 is SGHVS, CDR2 FQNEAQ, per germline. V shed 1 base, J shed 2 bases, and the junction held 4 bases outside the gene matches. CDR3 length: 17 residues. This CDR3 reads CASSLVQGATYNSPLHF. The DNA of the CDR3 is TGTGCCAGCAGCTTAGTCCAGGGGGCCACCTATAATTCACCCCTCCACTTT.

This chain connects TRBV30 to TRBJ1-2, with D possibly TRBD1 on 6 matching bases. The CDR3 spans 14 residues. V was trimmed by 3 bases and J by 1 base, leaving 12 bases between them. Germline V lookup: CDR1 GTSNPN, CDR2 SVGIG (reference sequence). DNA of the CDR3: TGTGCCTGGAGCGCGGACAGTTTTAACTATGGCTACACCTTC. The encoded protein is CAWSADSFNYGYTF.

The chain employs TRBV3-1 (or the pseudogene TRBV3-2) and TRBJ1-5; D might be TRBD1 (6 bases). The CDR3 is made up of 14 amino acids. Trimming cost V 4 bases and J 3 bases, with 10 bases left between them. Germline CDR1 LGHDT, CDR2 YNNKEL (reference sequence). The CDR3 nucleotides are TGTGCCAGCAGCCCCTACAGGGACAATCAGCCCCAGCATTTT. It is translated as CASSPYRDNQPQHF.